This entry lists 8 T cell receptor beta chains sequenced from one sample in a study of CD8+CD57+ T cells in acquired aplastic anemia. Template material for TCR beta VDJ and CDR3 profiling consisted of genomic DNA. TCRdb re-derived calls from the reads in MiXCR, one entry per CDR3 protein. The sample includes around 200,000 distinct CDR3 sequences, roughly half of them seen just once. The sample comprised sorted CD4+, CD8+, or CD8+CD57+ T cells (not recorded which) from PBMCs. These receptors were collected from a human donor in good health, serving as a control.

CDR3 nucleotide sequence: TGTGCCAGCAGCGCTACCCCAGGGACCGGGGAGCTGTTTTTT. Encoded protein: CASSATPGTGELFF. The chain is built from TRBV7-3 and TRBJ2-2; D might be TRBD1 (5 bases). The CDR3 is 14 residues long. CDR1 is SGHTA and CDR2 is FQGTGA in the germline V gene. Trimming took 5 bases from V and 5 from J, leaving 12 bases between them.

The chain couples TRBV10-3 to TRBJ1-2, with TRBD1 matching 12 bases. V lost 0 bases and J lost 8; bases outside the gene matches: 4. The CDR3 has 15 residues. The germline CDR1 and CDR2 sequences are ENHRY and SYGVKD. CDR3 DNA sequence: TGTGCCATCAGTGAGTCGGGACAGGGGGCTCCGGGCTACACCTTC. Its protein product is CAISESGQGAPGYTF.

On this clonotype itself: A much larger clonotype is one base distant, so this may be a read error. The rearrangement uses TRBV19 and TRBJ2-7; the D gene could be TRBD1 or TRBD2 (6 bases each). Trimming took 11 bases from V and 4 from J, leaving 18 bases between them. CDR1 and CDR2 (germline): LNHDA, SQIVND (reference sequence). There are 13 residues in the CDR3. The CDR3 DNA sequence: TGTGCCTGGAAGGGGCAGGGGAGGTACGAGCAGTACTTC. This sequence encodes CAWKGQGRYEQYF.

J is TRBJ1-4 and V is TRBV2; TRBD1 is a possible D gene (6 bases). V shed 7 bases and J shed 12 bases, with 24 bases lying between them. The CDR3 is made up of 15 amino acids. Germline V lookup: CDR1 SNHLY, CDR2 FYNNEI. The CDR3 reads CASTGRTPGKGELFF. CDR3 DNA sequence: TGTGCCAGCACCGGAAGAACTCCCGGGAAGGGGGAACTGTTTTTT.

This clonotype was counted at least ten times. This sequence joins TRBV29-1 and TRBJ1-1, with no clear D. V was clipped by 5 bases and J by 5 bases, with 9 bases between them. The CDR3 runs 11 residues. Germline loops: CDR1 SQVTM, CDR2 ANQGSEA. This CDR3 reads CSVNTGTEAFF. CDR3 sequence (DNA): TGCAGCGTTAACACGGGGACTGAAGCTTTCTTT.

On this clonotype itself: A read error may produce the germline difference seen at one junction end. The V and J genes are TRBV2 and TRBJ2-2; 9 nucleotides match TRBD1. Looked up from germline, CDR1 is SNHLY and CDR2 is FYNNEI. The CDR3 consists of 16 residues. The CDR3 DNA reads as TGTGCCAGCAGTGGGGGACAGGGAACGAACACCGGGGAGCTGTCTTGG. The encoded protein is CASSGGQGTNTGELSW.

The rearrangement joins TRBV9 to TRBJ1-2, with D possibly TRBD1 on 6 matching bases. Trimming cost V 0 bases and J 0 bases, with 9 bases left between them. The CDR3 spans 15 residues. CDR1 is SGDLS, CDR2 YYNGEE, per germline. The DNA of the CDR3 is TGTGCCAGCAGCGTAGGGGACAAACCTAACTATGGCTACACCTTC. Translated, it gives CASSVGDKPNYGYTF.

A word on this clonotype: One junction end disagrees with the germline gene, perhaps due to a read error. The V gene is TRBV7-3, the J gene TRBJ2-7; 9 bases line up with TRBD2. This CDR3 comprises 13 residues. Germline V gene lookup returns CDR1 SGHTA and CDR2 FQGTGA. The CDR3 sequence: CASSSRGGTSPYF. Here the CDR3 DNA reads TGTGCCAGCAGCTCTAGGGGAGGGACTAGCCCGTATTTC. Full variable domain (rest looked up from reference TRBV7-3 and TRBJ2-7): GAGVSQTPSNKVTEKGKYVELRCDPISGHTALYWYRQSLGQGPEFLIYFQGTGAADDSGLPNDRFFAVRPEGSVSTLKIQRTERGDSAVYLCASSSRGGTSPYFGPGTRLTVT.